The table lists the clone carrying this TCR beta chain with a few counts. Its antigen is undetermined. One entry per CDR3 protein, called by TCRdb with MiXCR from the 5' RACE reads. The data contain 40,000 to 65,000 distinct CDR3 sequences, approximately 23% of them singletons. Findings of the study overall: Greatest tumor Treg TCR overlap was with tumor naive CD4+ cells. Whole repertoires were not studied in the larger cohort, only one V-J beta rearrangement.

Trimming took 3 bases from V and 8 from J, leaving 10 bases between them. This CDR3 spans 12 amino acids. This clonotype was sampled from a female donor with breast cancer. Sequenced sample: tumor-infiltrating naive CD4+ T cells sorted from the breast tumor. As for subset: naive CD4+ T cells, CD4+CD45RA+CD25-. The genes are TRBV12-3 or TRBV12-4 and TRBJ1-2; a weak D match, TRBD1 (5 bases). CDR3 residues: CASSLGGRGYTF. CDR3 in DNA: TGTGCCAGCAGTTTGGGGGGGAGAGGCTACACCTTC.